The 27 T cell receptor beta chains below all came from one sample that was sequenced in a study of blood T cell repertoires in COVID-19. Repertoires were generated with immunoSEQ multiplex PCR, while TCRdb's copy carries only in-frame clones and drops some. There are around 100,000 clones in the sample; less than 85% occur only once, and around 1.9% lies in the top ten. Sequencing input: peripheral blood. The receptors shown here come from a woman in her 70s with active or convalescent COVID-19.

V is TRBV3-1 (or the pseudogene TRBV3-2) and J is TRBJ2-3; the match to TRBD2 covers 15 bases. In germline, CDR1 is LGHDT, CDR2 YNNKEL (reference sequence). V trimming: 2 bases; J trimming: 5 bases; junction bases outside the gene matches: 2. CDR3 length: 16 amino acids. The CDR3 loop is CASSQWTSGGVDTQYF. The CDR3 DNA reads TGTGCCAGCAGCCAATGGACTAGCGGGGGGGTAGATACGCAGTATTTT.

The rearrangement links TRBV11-1 to TRBJ2-3, with TRBD2 identical over 9 bases. Germline loops: CDR1 SGHAT, CDR2 FQDESV (reference sequence). CDR3 length: 16 amino acids. Trimming cost V 4 bases and J 1 base; bases outside gene matches: 6. In nucleotides, the CDR3 is TGTGCCAGCAGCTCTCGCGGGGGGGCTGGCACAGATACGCAGTATTTT. Its translation: CASSSRGGAGTDTQYF.

In this sample, this clone turned up a few times. The rearrangement links TRBV25-1 to TRBJ1-4, with D possibly TRBD1 on 6 matching bases. The CDR3 spans 15 residues. V dropped 2 bases and J dropped 8 bases, with 15 bases sitting between them. In germline, CDR1 is MGHDK, CDR2 SYGVNS. The CDR3 bases are TGTGCCAGCAGTGAACCCGGGACACGAGGAGAAAAACTGTTTTTT. Translating it yields CASSEPGTRGEKLFF. The full variable domain, in which reference TRBV25-1 and TRBJ1-4 provide the parts outside the CDR3, is EADIYQTPRYLVIGTGKKITLECSQTMGHDKMYWYQQDPGMELHLIHYSYGVNSTEKGDLSSESTVSRIRTEHFPLTLESARPSHTSQYLCASSEPGTRGEKLFFGSGTQLSVL.

This chain uses TRBV29-1 with TRBJ2-1; D gene uncertain. Between the trimmed V and J ends, which lost 0 bases and 8 bases, there was a span of 8 bases. Looked up from germline, CDR1 is SQVTM and CDR2 is ANQGSEA. This CDR3 comprises 12 residues. As DNA, the CDR3 is TGCAGCGTTGAAGACAAGAGAGATGAGCAGTTCTTC. It is translated as CSVEDKRDEQFF.

Here the CDR3 reads CASSPVRGQGETQYF. Here the CDR3 DNA reads TGTGCCAGCAGCCCGGTCAGGGGGCAGGGTGAGACCCAGTACTTC. The chain couples TRBV7-9 to TRBJ2-5; 8 bases are a match to TRBD1. Germline values: CDR1 SEHNR, CDR2 FQNEAQ (reference sequence). Trimming cost V 5 bases and J 5 bases; bases outside gene matches: 10. There are 15 residues in the CDR3.

The genes are TRBV6-5 and TRBJ1-2, with 9 nucleotides matching TRBD1. V lost 6 bases to trimming and J lost 4 bases; unmatched junction nucleotides: 6. The CDR3 consists of 14 residues. Germline lookup yields CDR1 MNHEY and CDR2 SVGAGI. Here the CDR3 reads CASSPTGGPYGYTF. Here the CDR3 DNA reads TGTGCCAGCAGCCCGACAGGGGGACCCTATGGCTACACCTTC.

The rearrangement joins TRBV4-2 to TRBJ2-1, with TRBD2 identical over 7 bases. Germline CDR1 is LGHNA and CDR2 is YNFKEQ. J gave up 6 bases and V 1 base, and 6 bases lay outside the gene matches. CDR3 length equals 15 residues. CDR3 amino acids: CASSQVSSGVNEQFF. The CDR3 DNA is TGTGCCAGCAGCCAAGTATCCAGCGGGGTCAATGAGCAGTTCTTC.

This chain links TRBV19 with TRBJ2-1; 10 bases map to TRBD2. Losses at the gene ends were 2 bases for V and 8 bases for J; bases not matched to a gene: 12. Germline CDR1 LNHDA, CDR2 SQIVND (reference sequence). There are 17 residues in the CDR3. CDR3 in DNA: TGTGCCAGTAGTATAACGATGGCTAGCGGGAGAGGTTATGAGCAGTTCTTC. Protein: CASSITMASGRGYEQFF.

This clone came up a few times. The rearrangement links TRBV7-6 to TRBJ1-5; TRBD1 might be the D (5 bases). Germline V gene lookup returns CDR1 SGHVS and CDR2 FNYEAQ. V was shortened by 2 bases and J by 6 bases, with 11 bases between the two germline ends. The CDR3 length is 14 residues. The CDR3 loop reads CASSLSGFGQPQHF. In DNA form, the CDR3 reads TGTGCCAGCAGCTTATCAGGGTTCGGTCAGCCCCAGCATTTT.

The chain employs TRBV5-6 and TRBJ1-2, with TRBD1 as a possible D gene (5 bases). CDR3 length: 12 amino acids. Germline V lookup: CDR1 SGHDT, CDR2 YYEEEE. The V end lost 5 bases, the J end lost 8 bases, and 13 bases lay between the germline ends. In nucleotides, the CDR3 is TGTGCCAGCAGTTCTGGGACTTACGGCTACACCTTC. Translated, it gives CASSSGTYGYTF. The entire variable domain, with the rest obtained from reference TRBV5-6 and TRBJ1-2, is as follows: DAGVTQSPTHLIKTRGQQVTLRCSPKSGHDTVSWYQQALGQGPQFIFQYYEEEERQRGNFPDRFSGHQFPNYSSELNVNALLLGDSALYLCASSSGTYGYTFGSGTRLTVV.

This clone has just one count. The rearrangement links TRBV28 to TRBJ2-7; weak D call: TRBD1 (6 bases). Germline V lookup: CDR1 MDHEN, CDR2 SYDVKM. This CDR3 is 14 amino acids long. The V gene lost 3 bases and the J gene lost 0 bases, with 9 bases spanning the gap. The CDR3 DNA follows: TGTGCCAGCAGTTTTGGGACAAGCTCCTACGAGCAGTACTTC. Its translation is CASSFGTSSYEQYF.

The chain carries TRBV25-1 and TRBJ2-3, with D maybe TRBD1 (6 bases). Germline lookup yields CDR1 MGHDK and CDR2 SYGVNS. V gave up 6 bases and J gave up 2 bases, with 21 bases separating them. The CDR3 runs 17 residues. The CDR3 loop is CASRSTIGDTFTDTQYF. Here the CDR3 DNA reads TGTGCCAGCAGGTCCACGATCGGGGACACCTTCACAGATACGCAGTATTTT.

The chain links TRBV6-6 to TRBJ1-4; 8 positions match TRBD1. Germline lookup yields CDR1 MNHNY and CDR2 SVGAGI (reference sequence). V gave up 7 bases and J gave up 3 bases; unmatched junction bases: 7. There are 15 residues in the CDR3. The chain's CDR3 is CASTSRGPANEKLFF. The CDR3 DNA reads TGTGCCAGCACCAGCAGGGGGCCGGCTAATGAAAAACTGTTTTTT.

This chain connects TRBV23-1 to TRBJ2-3, with 13 nucleotides matching TRBD2. TRBV23-1 counts as an open reading frame of uncertain function. The V segment lost 2 bases and the J segment 6 bases; nucleotides outside the gene matches: 2. This CDR3 spans 15 amino acids. The CDR3 loop is CASSQGTSGEDTQYF. The CDR3 nucleotides are TGCGCCAGCAGTCAAGGGACTAGCGGGGAGGATACGCAGTATTTT.

This clone was observed a single time. The genes are TRBV7-2 and TRBJ2-1; D is unclear. Between the trimmed V and J ends, which lost 3 bases and 6 bases, there was a span of 15 bases. The CDR3 is made up of 15 amino acids. The germline CDR1 and CDR2 sequences are SGHTA and FQGNSA. The CDR3 protein is CASSFLGGSTNEQFF. CDR3 nucleotides: TGTGCCAGCAGCTTCCTCGGCGGATCAACCAATGAGCAGTTCTTC.

V gene TRBV6-5 combines with J gene TRBJ2-2, with D uncertain. The CDR3 covers 13 residues. The germline V gene encodes CDR1 MNHEY and CDR2 SVGAGI. Trimming pared 5 bases from V and 6 bases from J, leaving 10 bases between. The DNA for the CDR3 is TGTGCCAGCAGTACCAGGATCGCCGGGGAGCTGTTTTTT. This encodes CASSTRIAGELFF.

The chain has TRBV6-2 or TRBV6-3 and TRBJ2-1, with unresolved D. Trimming cost V 4 bases and J 0 bases, with 13 bases left between them. Germline values: CDR1 MNHEY, CDR2 SVGEGT. CDR3 size: 16 residues. This CDR3 reads CASSSPLAFSYNEQFF. In nucleotides, the CDR3 is TGTGCCAGCAGTTCCCCATTAGCTTTCTCCTACAATGAGCAGTTCTTC.

This chain links TRBV9 with TRBJ2-7, with 7 bases fitting TRBD1. The CDR3 extends over 15 amino acids. The V segment lost 0 bases and the J segment 6 bases; nucleotides outside the gene matches: 9. The V gene's germline CDR1 is SGDLS and CDR2 YYNGEE. This CDR3 is CASSVGDRDLGEQYF. For the CDR3, the DNA is TGTGCCAGCAGCGTAGGCGACAGGGATTTAGGCGAGCAGTACTTC.

The chain carries TRBV28 and TRBJ1-5; 9 nucleotides agree with TRBD1. The CDR3 consists of 16 residues. Trimming removed 5 bases from V and 7 bases from J; junction bases left unmatched: 12. The germline V gene encodes CDR1 MDHEN and CDR2 SYDVKM. The CDR3 DNA reads as TGTGCCAGCAGTAAACCGGGACAGGGAGAGGTACAGCCCCAGCATTTT. This translates into CASSKPGQGEVQPQHF.

V and J are TRBV4-2 and TRBJ2-7; the match to TRBD2 covers 10 bases. The CDR3 runs 18 residues. V was clipped by 0 bases and J by 1 base; unmatched bases: 9. Per germline, CDR1 LGHNA and CDR2 YNFKEQ. This CDR3 is CASSQDVGKAGGSYEQYF. CDR3 nucleotides: TGTGCCAGCAGCCAAGATGTCGGTAAAGCGGGGGGGTCCTACGAGCAGTACTTC.

This sequence joins TRBV19 and TRBJ1-2; D may be TRBD1 (5 bases). The germline CDR1 and CDR2 sequences are LNHDA and SQIVND (reference sequence). CDR3 length equals 14 residues. The V end lost 4 bases, the J end lost 6 bases, and 15 bases lay between the germline ends. The CDR3 nucleotides read TGTGCCAGTAGTACGAAACCCGGACAACATGGCTACACCTTC. As protein: CASSTKPGQHGYTF.

CDR3 sequence reads: CASSVGLADSSYNEQFF. The CDR3 DNA sequence: TGTGCCAGCAGCGTAGGACTAGCGGACAGCTCCTACAATGAGCAGTTCTTC. The chain has TRBV9 and TRBJ2-1; 9 bases fit TRBD2. The CDR3 length is 17 residues. J gave up 0 bases and V 0 bases, and 4 bases lay outside the gene matches. Per germline, CDR1 SGDLS and CDR2 YYNGEE.

The chain is built from TRBV28 and TRBJ1-4; TRBD1 agrees at 7 bases. CDR1 is MDHEN, CDR2 SYDVKM, per germline. The CDR3 has 16 residues. J gave up 5 bases and V 4 bases, and 10 bases lay outside the gene matches. The CDR3 nucleotides read TGTGCCAGCAGTTCCCCTAACAGGGGCGGAAATGAAAAACTGTTTTTT. Translated, it gives CASSSPNRGGNEKLFF.

V and J are TRBV24-1 and TRBJ2-5; maybe TRBD2 (6 bases). The CDR3 length is 17 residues. The V gene lost 3 bases and the J gene lost 1 base, with 17 bases spanning the gap. Germline CDR1 KGHDR, CDR2 SFDVKD. CDR3 in amino acids: CATSDPRDWASQETQYF. The CDR3 DNA reads TGTGCCACCAGTGATCCTCGGGACTGGGCATCCCAAGAGACCCAGTACTTC.

The V and J genes are TRBV5-8 and TRBJ1-3; D may be TRBD1 (5 bases). The CDR3 is 14 residues long. Germline CDR1 SGHTS, CDR2 YDEGEE. V lost 4 bases and J 0 bases, leaving 8 bases between the germline ends. The CDR3 bases are TGTGCCAGCAGCCGGGGGGTCTCTGGAAACACCATATATTTT. Its protein product is CASSRGVSGNTIYF.

V is TRBV5-1 and J is TRBJ2-4; 8 bases are a match to TRBD1. The CDR3 has 14 amino acids. V lost 3 bases to trimming and J lost 5 bases; unmatched junction nucleotides: 4. In germline, CDR1 is SGHRS, CDR2 YFSETQ. CDR3 region: CASSSDRGENIQYF. CDR3 nucleotide sequence: TGCGCCAGCAGCTCCGACAGGGGAGAAAACATTCAGTACTTC.

In its sample, this clone was seen a few times. Other nucleotide sequences from this sample produce the same CDR3. This chain joins TRBV28 and TRBJ2-2; 8 positions match TRBD1. This CDR3 is 14 amino acids long. The germline CDR1 and CDR2 sequences are MDHEN and SYDVKM. V was pared by 4 bases and J by 2 bases, with 0 bases of the junction left unmatched. This CDR3 reads CASSSGGNTGELFF. Written as DNA, the CDR3 is TGTGCCAGCAGTTCAGGGGGCAACACCGGGGAGCTGTTTTTT.